A selection of T cell receptor beta chains follows, all from one sample in a study of T cell clusters in autoimmune cytopenias. TCRdb re-called the multiplex PCR reads and catalogs CDR3 proteins one per entry, DNA excluded. This table lists roughly 2,000 distinct CDR3 sequences. The specimen was peripheral blood. All receptors derive from a human donor with an autoimmune cytopenia or autoimmune hepatitis (not recorded which). The CDR3 runs from the conserved cysteine through the conserved F or W. Fields, in order: clone size, V gene, J gene, CDR3 protein. Where a row states a size, it is once, few, many or the class of an expanded clone; other rows omit it.

>large|TRBV5-5|TRBJ1-2
CASSLDRGPGYTF
>medium-sized|TRBV24-1|TRBJ2-2
CATSEAGPQHGELFF
>medium-sized|TRBV5-4|TRBJ2-1
CASSPVESDEQFF
>medium-sized|TRBV5-4|TRBJ2-5
CASSGGQAQETQYF
>medium-sized|TRBV5-1|TRBJ1-3
CASKALTSGNTIYF
>medium-sized|TRBV7-9|TRBJ1-2
CASSLEGQGYGYTF
>medium-sized|TRBV5-4|TRBJ2-1
CASSRADRIGNNEQFF
>NA|TRBV20-1|TRBJ2-4
CSAGGDVQNIQYF
>medium-sized|TRBV13|TRBJ2-3
CASSSPRLAGDTDTQYF
>large|TRBV30|TRBJ2-1
CAWSGTARNEQFF
>large|TRBV5-5|TRBJ2-5
CASSLSTSGTRAQYF
>NA|TRBV19|TRBJ2-3
CASTSVRGEYF
>NA|TRBV20-1|TRBJ1-3
CSASDRSGNTIYF
>NA|TRBV11-1|TRBJ1-6
CASSRAFLPDNSPLHF
>medium-sized|TRBV11-2|TRBJ2-5
CASSLGGVGTQYF
>medium-sized|TRBV12-3/TRBV12-4|TRBJ1-2
CASSRTGGDYGYTF
>medium-sized|TRBV20-1|TRBJ2-2
CSAREQNTGELFF
>NA|TRBV6-6|TRBJ2-5
CASSSRQGARYEQYF
>medium-sized|TRBV15|TRBJ2-3
CATSRDRDTDTQYF
>medium-sized|TRBV12-3/TRBV12-4|TRBJ1-1
CATQGAVGTEAFF
>large|TRBV15|TRBJ1-2
CATSSIQRANYGYTF
>medium-sized|TRBV20-1|TRBJ2-2
CSARSGGAGELFF
>NA|TRBV7-2|TRBJ2-5
CASSLEGGQETQYF
>medium-sized|TRBV5-4|TRBJ1-3
CASSFGTGHSGNTIYF
>medium-sized|TRBV20-1|TRBJ1-6
CSAQHFGQATYNSPLHF
>medium-sized|TRBV12-3/TRBV12-4|TRBJ1-5
CASSRERDQPQHF
>medium-sized|TRBV7-6|TRBJ2-1
CASSLAAGSSYNEQFF
>medium-sized|TRBV19|TRBJ2-4
CASSDKIKNIQYF
>large|TRBV29-1|TRBJ1-1
CSVELRGNTEAFF
>medium-sized|TRBV7-9|TRBJ1-1
CASSRLGSEAFF
>medium-sized|TRBV7-4|TRBJ2-7
CASFRRAGGSSYEQYF
>medium-sized|TRBV6-5|TRBJ2-5
CASARTSGGTLQETQYF
>medium-sized|TRBV6-1|TRBJ1-6
CASSERFRDSPLHF
>NA|TRBV2|TRBJ2-3
CASTLRGATSTDTQYF
>medium-sized|TRBV6-1|TRBJ1-2
CASRTGGDHYGYTF
>medium-sized|TRBV6-6|TRBJ1-3
CASTGQGRVSGNTIYF
>NA|TRBV19|TRBJ1-2
CASSSRTGTGEEAYGYTF
>NA|TRBV28|TRBJ2-1
CASSSSSGLKDNEQFF
>NA|TRBV25-1|TRBJ2-5
CASSERGHQETQYF
>medium-sized|TRBV10-3|TRBJ2-4
CAISRGDIQYF
>NA|TRBV20-1|TRBJ2-3
CSAPWLAGGPGTQYF
>medium-sized|TRBV4-2|TRBJ1-4
CASSQGSSASKLFF
>NA|TRBV13|TRBJ2-5
CASSVGETQYF
>medium-sized|TRBV5-4|TRBJ1-3
CASSLGLGQGSGNTIYF
>medium-sized|TRBV20-1|TRBJ2-3
CSPGGGSRLTNTQYF
>NA|TRBV7-9|TRBJ2-4
CASSPGQEEGKNIQYF
>NA|TRBV6-1|TRBJ2-5
CASSWDSRRGEQYF
>NA|TRBV5-6|TRBJ2-1
CASSPVGTSGGNEQFF
>medium-sized|TRBV18|TRBJ2-2
CASSPYQGAQTGELFF
>large|TRBV11-1|TRBJ1-2
CASSLVGGDYGYTF
>NA|TRBV20-1|TRBJ2-4
CSARDPRANSAKNIQYF
>NA|TRBV14|TRBJ2-3
CASSQGDTRTDTQYF
>medium-sized|TRBV6-5|TRBJ1-6
CASSFTDSLGSPLHF
>medium-sized|TRBV6-5|TRBJ2-5
CASSYMQGTQETQYF
>NA|TRBV4-1|TRBJ2-3
CASSQDQGLAGAVDTQYF
>medium-sized|TRBV7-2|TRBJ2-5
CASSRTARLDLEQETQYF
>NA|TRBV19|TRBJ1-1
CASSSRTGTGAFGTEAFF